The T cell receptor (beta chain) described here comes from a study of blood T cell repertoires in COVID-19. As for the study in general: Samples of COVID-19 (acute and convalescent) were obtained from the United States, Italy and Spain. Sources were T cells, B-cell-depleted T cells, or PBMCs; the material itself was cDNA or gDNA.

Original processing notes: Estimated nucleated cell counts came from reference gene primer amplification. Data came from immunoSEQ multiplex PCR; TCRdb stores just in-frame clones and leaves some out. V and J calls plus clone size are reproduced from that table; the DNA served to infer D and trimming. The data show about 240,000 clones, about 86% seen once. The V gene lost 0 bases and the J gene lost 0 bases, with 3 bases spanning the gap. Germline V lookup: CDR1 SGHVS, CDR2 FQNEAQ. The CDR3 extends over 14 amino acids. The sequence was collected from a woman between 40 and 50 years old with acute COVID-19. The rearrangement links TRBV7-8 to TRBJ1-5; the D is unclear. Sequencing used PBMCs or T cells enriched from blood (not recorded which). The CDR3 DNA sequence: TGTGCCAGCAGCTTAGCCGGTAGCAATCAGCCCCAGCATTTT. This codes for CASSLAGSNQPQHF.